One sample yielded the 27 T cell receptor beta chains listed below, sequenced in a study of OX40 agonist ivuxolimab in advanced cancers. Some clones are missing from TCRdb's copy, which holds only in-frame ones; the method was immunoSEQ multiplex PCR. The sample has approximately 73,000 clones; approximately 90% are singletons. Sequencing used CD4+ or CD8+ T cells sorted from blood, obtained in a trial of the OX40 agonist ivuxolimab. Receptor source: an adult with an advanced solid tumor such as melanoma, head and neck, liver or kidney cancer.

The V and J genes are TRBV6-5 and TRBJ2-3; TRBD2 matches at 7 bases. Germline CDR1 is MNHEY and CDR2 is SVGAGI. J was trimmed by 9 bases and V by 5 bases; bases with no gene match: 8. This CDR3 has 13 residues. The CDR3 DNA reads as TGTGCCAGCAGTGAAGGGGTGACTAGCACGCAGTATTTT. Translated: CASSEGVTSTQYF.

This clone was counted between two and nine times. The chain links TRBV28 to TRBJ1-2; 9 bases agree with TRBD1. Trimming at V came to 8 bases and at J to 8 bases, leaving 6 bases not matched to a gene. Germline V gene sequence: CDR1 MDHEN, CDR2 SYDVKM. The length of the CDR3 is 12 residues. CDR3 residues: CASLRTGEGYTF. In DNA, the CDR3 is TGTGCCAGCCTTAGGACAGGGGAAGGCTACACCTTC.

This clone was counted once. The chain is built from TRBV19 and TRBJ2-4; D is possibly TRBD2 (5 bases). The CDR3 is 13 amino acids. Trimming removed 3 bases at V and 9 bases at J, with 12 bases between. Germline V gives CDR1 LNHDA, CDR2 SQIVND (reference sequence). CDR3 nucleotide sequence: TGTGCCAGTAGTATCGCGAGGGAGAGCATTCAGTACTTC. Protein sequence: CASSIARESIQYF.

CDR3 sequence reads: CSVDRAGGNEQFF. The CDR3 DNA follows: TGCAGCGTTGACCGAGCGGGGGGGAATGAGCAGTTCTTC. V and J are TRBV29-1 and TRBJ2-1; 10 bases fit TRBD2. Germline lookup yields CDR1 SQVTM and CDR2 ANQGSEA. This CDR3 has 13 amino acids. The V gene end was trimmed by 3 bases and the J gene end by 7 bases; junction bases not matched to a gene: 3.

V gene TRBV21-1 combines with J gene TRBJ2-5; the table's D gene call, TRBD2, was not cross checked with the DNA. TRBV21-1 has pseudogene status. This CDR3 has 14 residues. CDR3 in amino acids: CASSRWEPQETQYF. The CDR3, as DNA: TGTGCCAGCAGCCGTTGGGAGCCCCAAGAGACCCAGTACTTC.

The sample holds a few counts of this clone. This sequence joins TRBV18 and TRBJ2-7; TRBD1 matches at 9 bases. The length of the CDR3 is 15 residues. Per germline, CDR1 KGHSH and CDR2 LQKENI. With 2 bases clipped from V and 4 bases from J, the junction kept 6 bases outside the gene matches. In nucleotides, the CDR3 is TGTGCCAGCTCACCAGGACAGGGGTTGAATTACGAGCAGTACTTC. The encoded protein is CASSPGQGLNYEQYF.

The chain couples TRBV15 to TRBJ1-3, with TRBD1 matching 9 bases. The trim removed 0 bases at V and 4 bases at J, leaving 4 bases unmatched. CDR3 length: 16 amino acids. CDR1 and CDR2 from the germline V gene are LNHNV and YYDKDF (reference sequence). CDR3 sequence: CATSRDVTGGGNTIYF. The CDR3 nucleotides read TGTGCCACCAGCAGAGATGTGACAGGGGGAGGAAACACCATATATTTT.

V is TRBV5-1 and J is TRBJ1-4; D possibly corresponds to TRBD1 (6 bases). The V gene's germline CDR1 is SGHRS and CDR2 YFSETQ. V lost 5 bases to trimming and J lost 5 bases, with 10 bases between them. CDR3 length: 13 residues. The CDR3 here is CASRQGGNEKLFF. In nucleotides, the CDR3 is TGCGCCAGCAGACAGGGCGGCAATGAAAAACTGTTTTTT.

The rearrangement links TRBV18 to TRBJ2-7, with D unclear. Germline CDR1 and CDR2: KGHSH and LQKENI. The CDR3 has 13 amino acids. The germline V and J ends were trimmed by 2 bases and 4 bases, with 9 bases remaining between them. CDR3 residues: CASSPGAKYEQYF. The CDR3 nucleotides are TGTGCCAGCTCACCAGGAGCCAAATACGAGCAGTACTTC.

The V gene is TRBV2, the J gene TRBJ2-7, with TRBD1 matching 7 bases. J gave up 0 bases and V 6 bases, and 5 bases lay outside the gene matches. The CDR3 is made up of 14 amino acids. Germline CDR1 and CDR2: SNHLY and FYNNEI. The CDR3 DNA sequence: TGTGCCAGCAGGTACGACAGGGTCTCCTACGAGCAGTACTTC. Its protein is CASRYDRVSYEQYF.

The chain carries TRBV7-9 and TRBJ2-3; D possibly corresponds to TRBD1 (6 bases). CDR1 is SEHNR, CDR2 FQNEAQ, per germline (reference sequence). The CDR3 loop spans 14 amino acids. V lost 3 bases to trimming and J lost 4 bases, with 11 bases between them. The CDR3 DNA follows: TGTGCCAGCAGCTTTACAGGGATCGCAGATACGCAGTATTTT. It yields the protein CASSFTGIADTQYF. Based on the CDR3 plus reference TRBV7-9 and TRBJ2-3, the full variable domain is DTGVSQNPRHKITKRGQNVTFRCDPISEHNRLYWYRQTLGQGPEFLTYFQNEAQLEKSRLLSDRFSAERPKGSFSTLEIQRTEQGDSAMYLCASSFTGIADTQYFGPGTRLTVL.

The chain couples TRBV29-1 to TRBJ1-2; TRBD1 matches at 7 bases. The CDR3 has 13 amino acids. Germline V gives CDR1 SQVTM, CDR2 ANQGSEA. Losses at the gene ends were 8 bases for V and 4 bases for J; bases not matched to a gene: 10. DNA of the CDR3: TGCAGCACGAGGGACAGAGAAGGCTATGGCTACACCTTC. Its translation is CSTRDREGYGYTF.

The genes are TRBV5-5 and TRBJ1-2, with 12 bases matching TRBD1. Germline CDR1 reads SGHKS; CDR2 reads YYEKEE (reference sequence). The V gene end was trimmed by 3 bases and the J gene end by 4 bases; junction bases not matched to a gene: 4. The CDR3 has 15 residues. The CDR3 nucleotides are TGTGCCAGCAGCTCCCCGGGACAGGGGGCCTATGGCTACACCTTC. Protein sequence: CASSSPGQGAYGYTF.

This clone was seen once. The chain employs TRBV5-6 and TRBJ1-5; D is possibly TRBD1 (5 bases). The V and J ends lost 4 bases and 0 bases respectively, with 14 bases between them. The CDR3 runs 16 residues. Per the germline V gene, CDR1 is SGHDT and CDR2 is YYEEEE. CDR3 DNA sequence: TGTGCCAGCAGCGCTACCGGGGCCTATAGCAATCAGCCCCAGCATTTT. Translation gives CASSATGAYSNQPQHF. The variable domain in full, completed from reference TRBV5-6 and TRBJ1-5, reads DAGVTQSPTHLIKTRGQQVTLRCSPKSGHDTVSWYQQALGQGPQFIFQYYEEEERQRGNFPDRFSGHQFPNYSSELNVNALLLGDSALYLCASSATGAYSNQPQHFGDGTRLSIL.

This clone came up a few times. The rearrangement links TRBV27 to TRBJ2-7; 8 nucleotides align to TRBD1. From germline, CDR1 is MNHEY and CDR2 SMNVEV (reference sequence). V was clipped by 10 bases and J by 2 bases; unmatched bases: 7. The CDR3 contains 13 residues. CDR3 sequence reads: CATRRQGPYEQYF. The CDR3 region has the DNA TGTGCCACCAGAAGACAGGGGCCCTACGAGCAGTACTTC.

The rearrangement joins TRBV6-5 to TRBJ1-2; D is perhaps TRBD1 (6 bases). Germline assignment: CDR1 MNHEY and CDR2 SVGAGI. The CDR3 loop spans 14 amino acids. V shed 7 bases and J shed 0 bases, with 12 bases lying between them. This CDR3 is CASTEGVTNYGYTF. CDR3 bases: TGTGCCAGCACGGAGGGGGTTACTAACTATGGCTACACCTTC.

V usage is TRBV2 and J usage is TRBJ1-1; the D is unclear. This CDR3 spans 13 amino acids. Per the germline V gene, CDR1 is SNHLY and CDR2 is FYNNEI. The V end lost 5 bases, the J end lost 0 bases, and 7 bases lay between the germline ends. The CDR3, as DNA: TGTGCCAGCAGTAATATCATGAACACTGAAGCTTTCTTT. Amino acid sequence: CASSNIMNTEAFF.

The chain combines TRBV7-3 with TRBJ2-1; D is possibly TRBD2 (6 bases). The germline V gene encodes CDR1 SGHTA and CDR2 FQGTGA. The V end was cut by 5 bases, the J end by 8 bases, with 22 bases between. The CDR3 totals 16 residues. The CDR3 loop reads CASSPDGRAGGYEQFF. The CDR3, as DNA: TGTGCCAGCAGCCCCGACGGACGGGCAGGAGGGTATGAGCAGTTCTTC.

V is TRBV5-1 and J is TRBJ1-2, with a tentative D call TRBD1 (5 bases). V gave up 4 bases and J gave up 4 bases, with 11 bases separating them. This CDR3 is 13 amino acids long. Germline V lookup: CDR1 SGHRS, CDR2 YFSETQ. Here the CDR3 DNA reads TGCGCCAGCAGCGGGGACGGGCTCTATGGCTACACCTTC. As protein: CASSGDGLYGYTF.

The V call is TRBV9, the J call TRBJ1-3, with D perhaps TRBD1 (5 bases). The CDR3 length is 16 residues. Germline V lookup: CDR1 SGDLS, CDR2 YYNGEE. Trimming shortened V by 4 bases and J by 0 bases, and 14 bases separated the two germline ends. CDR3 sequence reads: CASSQIDSPSGNTIYF. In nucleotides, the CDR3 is TGTGCCAGCAGCCAAATCGACAGCCCCTCTGGAAACACCATATATTTT.

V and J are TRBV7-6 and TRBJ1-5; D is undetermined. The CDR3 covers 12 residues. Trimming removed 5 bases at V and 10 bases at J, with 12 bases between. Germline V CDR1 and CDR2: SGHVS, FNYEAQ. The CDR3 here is CASSQDKGPQHF. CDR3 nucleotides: TGTGCCAGCAGCCAAGATAAGGGACCCCAGCATTTT. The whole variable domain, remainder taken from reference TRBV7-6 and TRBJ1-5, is GAGVSQSPRYKVTKRGQDVALRCDPISGHVSLYWYRQALGQGPEFLTYFNYEAQQDKSGLPNDRFSAERPEGSISTLTIQRTEQRDSAMYRCASSQDKGPQHFGDGTRLSIL.

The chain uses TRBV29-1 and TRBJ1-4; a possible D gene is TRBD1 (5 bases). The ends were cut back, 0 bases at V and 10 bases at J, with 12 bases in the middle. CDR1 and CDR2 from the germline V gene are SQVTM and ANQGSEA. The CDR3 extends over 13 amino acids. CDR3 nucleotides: TGCAGCGTTGAAGAAGTAGGGGAGGGAAAACTGTTTTTT. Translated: CSVEEVGEGKLFF.

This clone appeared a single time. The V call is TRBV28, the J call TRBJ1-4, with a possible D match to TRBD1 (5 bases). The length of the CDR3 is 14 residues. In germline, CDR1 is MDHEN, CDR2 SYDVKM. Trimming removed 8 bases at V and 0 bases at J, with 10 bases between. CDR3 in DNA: TGTGCCAGCTTTACAGGTGCAACTAATGAAAAACTGTTTTTT. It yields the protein CASFTGATNEKLFF.

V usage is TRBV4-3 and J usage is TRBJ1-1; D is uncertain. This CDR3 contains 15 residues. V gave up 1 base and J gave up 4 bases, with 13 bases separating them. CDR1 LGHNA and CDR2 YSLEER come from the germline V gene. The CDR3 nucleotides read TGCGCCAGCAGCCAAGTTTACCGGGGAGGCACTGAAGCTTTCTTT. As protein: CASSQVYRGGTEAFF.

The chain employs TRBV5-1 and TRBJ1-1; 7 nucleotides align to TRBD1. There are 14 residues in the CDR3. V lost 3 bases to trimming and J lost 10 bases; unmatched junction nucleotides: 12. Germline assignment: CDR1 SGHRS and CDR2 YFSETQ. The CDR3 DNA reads TGCGCCAGCAGCTGGGACGCCTTGAACAGGGGAGCTTTCTTT. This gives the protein CASSWDALNRGAFF.

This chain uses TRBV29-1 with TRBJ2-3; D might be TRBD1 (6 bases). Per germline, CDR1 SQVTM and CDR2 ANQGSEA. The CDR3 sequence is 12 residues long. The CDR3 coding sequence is TGCAGTGCGCCGGCACAGGGTATTCCGCAGTATTTT. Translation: CSAPAQGIPQYF.

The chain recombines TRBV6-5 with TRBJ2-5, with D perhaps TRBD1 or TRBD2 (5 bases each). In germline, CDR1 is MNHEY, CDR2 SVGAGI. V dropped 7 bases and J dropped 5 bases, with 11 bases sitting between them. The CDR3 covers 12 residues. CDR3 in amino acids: CASTSGTETQYF. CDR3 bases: TGTGCCAGCACCTCCGGGACGGAGACCCAGTACTTC.